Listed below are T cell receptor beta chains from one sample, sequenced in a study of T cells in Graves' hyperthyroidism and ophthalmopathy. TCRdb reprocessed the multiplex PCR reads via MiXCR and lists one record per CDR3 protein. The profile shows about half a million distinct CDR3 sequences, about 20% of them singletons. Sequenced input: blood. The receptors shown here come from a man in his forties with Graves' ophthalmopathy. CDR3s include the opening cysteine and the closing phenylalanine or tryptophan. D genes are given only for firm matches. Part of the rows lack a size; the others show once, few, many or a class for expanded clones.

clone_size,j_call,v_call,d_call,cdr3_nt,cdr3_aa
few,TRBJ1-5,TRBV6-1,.,TGTGCCAGCAGTGATTTGGGGGCTCAGCCCCAGCATTTT,CASSDLGAQPQHF
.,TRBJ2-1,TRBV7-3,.,TGTGCCAGCAGCCTCAGGGGGGGCATAAGCAATGAGCAGTTCTTC,CASSLRGGISNEQFF
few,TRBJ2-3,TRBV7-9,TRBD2,TGTGCCAGCAGCTCTCGCGCGAGCGGGGGGGCTACAGATACGCAGTATTTT,CASSSRASGGATDTQYF
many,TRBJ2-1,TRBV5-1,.,TGCGCCAGCAGCTTGGTTGGGTGGTCCAATGAGCAGTTCTTC,CASSLVGWSNEQFF
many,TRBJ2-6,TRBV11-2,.,TGTGCCAGCAGATTAGAGTGGGGTACAGCCAACGTCCTGACTTTC,CASRLEWGTANVLTF
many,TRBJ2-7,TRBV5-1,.,TGCGCCAGCAGCTTGGCGCAGGGGTCAACCTACGAGCAGTACTTC,CASSLAQGSTYEQYF
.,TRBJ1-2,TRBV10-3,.,TGTGCCATCAGTGAGTCGATGGGAGTCTATGGCTACACCTTC,CAISESMGVYGYTF
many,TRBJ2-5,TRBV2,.,TGTGCCGTTAACTCGAGGGAGAAAGAGACCCAGTACTTC,CAVNSREKETQYF
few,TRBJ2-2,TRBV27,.,TGTGCCAGCAGTTCACAGGGAGGGTCCGGGGAGCTGTTTTTT,CASSSQGGSGELFF
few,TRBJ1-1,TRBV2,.,TGTGCCAGCAAGGGTCGGGGCGTTGACACTGAAGCTTTCTTT,CASKGRGVDTEAFF
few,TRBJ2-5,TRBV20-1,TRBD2,TGCAGTGCTAATCTGCTAGCGGGAGGTCGAGGAGAGACCCAGTACTTC,CSANLLAGGRGETQYF
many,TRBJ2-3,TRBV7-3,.,TGTGCCAGCAGCTTAAAAGGCGGATTTAGCACAGATACGCAGTATTTT,CASSLKGGFSTDTQYF
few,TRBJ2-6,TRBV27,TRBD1,TGTGCCAGCAGTTATCAGGGGGCTGGGGCCAACGTCCTGACTTTC,CASSYQGAGANVLTF
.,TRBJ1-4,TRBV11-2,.,TGTGCCAGCAGCTTATTGGGTTCTTCTAATGAAAAACTGTTTTTT,CASSLLGSSNEKLFF
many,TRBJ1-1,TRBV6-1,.,TGTGCCAGCAGTTATCTAACCTCGGGCACTGAAGCTTTCTTT,CASSYLTSGTEAFF
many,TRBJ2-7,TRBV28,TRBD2,TGTGCCAGCAGCCCGCTCAACTCTAGCGGACTCTACGAGCAGTACTTC,CASSPLNSSGLYEQYF
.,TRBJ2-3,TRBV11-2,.,TGTGCCAGCAGCTTAGATCCCGCAGATACGCAGTATTTT,CASSLDPADTQYF
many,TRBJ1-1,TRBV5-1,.,TGCGCCAGCAGCTTTTCAGGGTGGACTGAAGCTTTCTTT,CASSFSGWTEAFF
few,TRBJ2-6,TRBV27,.,TGTGCCAGCAGGGGTTTGAGGGCCAACGTCCTGACTTTC,CASRGLRANVLTF
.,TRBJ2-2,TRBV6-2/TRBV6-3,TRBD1,TGTGCCAGCAGGCCCACAGGGGAGCGTACCGGGGAGCTGTTTTTT,CASRPTGERTGELFF
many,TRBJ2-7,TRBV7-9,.,TGTGCCAGCAGCCCTCGGGACGGGTACGAGCAGTACTTC,CASSPRDGYEQYF
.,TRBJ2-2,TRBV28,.,TGTGCCAGCAGTTTATCAGGGGCGGGGACCGGGGAGCTGTTTTTT,CASSLSGAGTGELFF
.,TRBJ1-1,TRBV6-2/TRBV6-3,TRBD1,TGTGCCAGCAGTCCCACACGGACAGGGGGAACTGAAGCTTTCTTT,CASSPTRTGGTEAFF
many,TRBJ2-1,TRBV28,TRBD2,TGTGCCAGCAGTTTCCCGACTAGCGGGAGCGAGCAGTTCTTC,CASSFPTSGSEQFF
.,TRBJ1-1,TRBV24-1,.,TGTGCCACCAGTGATACGGAGGCGCACTTCCTCCGGAACACTGAAGCTTTCTTT,CATSDTEAHFLRNTEAFF
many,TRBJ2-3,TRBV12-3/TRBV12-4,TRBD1,TGTGCCAGCAGCTTAGGGGGCGCAGATACGCAGTATTTT,CASSLGGADTQYF
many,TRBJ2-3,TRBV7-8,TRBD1,TGTGCCAGCAGCGTAAGGACAGGGGGTAGCACAGATACGCAGTATTTT,CASSVRTGGSTDTQYF
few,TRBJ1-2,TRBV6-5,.,TGTGCCAGCAGTTACGAGGGGTTAGGAGGCTACACCTTC,CASSYEGLGGYTF
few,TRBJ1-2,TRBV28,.,TGTGCCAGCAGGAAAAGGAGGGGGGTTGGCTACACCTTC,CASRKRRGVGYTF
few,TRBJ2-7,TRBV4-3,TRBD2,TGCGCCAGCAGCCAAGATGAGGGAGGGTCCTACGAGCAGTACTTC,CASSQDEGGSYEQYF
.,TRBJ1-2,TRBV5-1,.,TGCGCCAGCAGCCCAGAGGGCCCTGCTAACTATGGCTACACCTTC,CASSPEGPANYGYTF
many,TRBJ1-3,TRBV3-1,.,TGTGCCAGCGGCAGGGACGTCTCTGGAAACACCATATATTTT,CASGRDVSGNTIYF
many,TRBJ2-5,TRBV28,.,TGTGCCAGCAGTTACACCCCGGGGGCCCGGAGGTCGGCTAGTCTTCGGCAAGAGACCCAGTACTTC,CASSYTPGARRSASLRQETQYF
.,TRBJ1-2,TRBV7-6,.,TGTGCCAGCAGCTTAAAACAGGGTGACTATGGCTACACCTTC,CASSLKQGDYGYTF
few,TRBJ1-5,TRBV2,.,TGTGCCAGCAAGGCCCGCGGAGTCAGCAATCAGCCCCAGCATTTT,CASKARGVSNQPQHF
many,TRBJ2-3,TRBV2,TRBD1,TGTGCCAGCAGCACAGGGGGAAGGGGTCCAGATACGCAGTATTTT,CASSTGGRGPDTQYF
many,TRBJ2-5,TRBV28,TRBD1,TGTGCCAGCAGTTTATCAGAACTAGGGACAGGGGGAGAGACCCAGTACTTC,CASSLSELGTGGETQYF
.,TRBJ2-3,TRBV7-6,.,TGTGCCAGCAGCCTACTAGCCCACGGAACAGATACGCAGTATTTT,CASSLLAHGTDTQYF
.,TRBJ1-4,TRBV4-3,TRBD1,TGCGCCAGCAGCCAAAACTCAGCCAGGGGGGAAAAACTGTTTTTT,CASSQNSARGEKLFF
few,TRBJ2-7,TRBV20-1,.,TGCAGTGCTAGTGCCCTCCAAGGCTATGGAGGCTACGAGCAGTACTTC,CSASALQGYGGYEQYF
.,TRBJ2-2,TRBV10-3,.,TGTGCCATCAGTGAGGGACACCGCAACACCGGGGAGCTGTTTTTT,CAISEGHRNTGELFF
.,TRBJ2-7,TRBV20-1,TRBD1,TGCAGTGCTAGTGGACAGGGGGCAGACTACGAGCAGTACTTC,CSASGQGADYEQYF
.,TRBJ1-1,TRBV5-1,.,TGCGCCAGCACGGGTTCGGGGAGCACTGAAGCTTTCTTT,CASTGSGSTEAFF
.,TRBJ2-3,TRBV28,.,TGTGCCAGCAGTTTATATCAGTCTCAGTACACAGATACGCAGTATTTT,CASSLYQSQYTDTQYF
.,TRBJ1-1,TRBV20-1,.,TGCAGTGCTAGAGTTCGAGTTGATGAAGCTTTCTTT,CSARVRVDEAFF
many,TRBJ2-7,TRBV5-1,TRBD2,TGCGCCAGCAGAAAAAGCGGGAGGATCGACGAGCAGTACTTC,CASRKSGRIDEQYF
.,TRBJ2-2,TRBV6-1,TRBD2,TGTGCCCTAAGTTGGACTAGCGGGGGGGCTAACACCGGGGAGCTGTTTTTT,CALSWTSGGANTGELFF
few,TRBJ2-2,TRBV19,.,TGTGCCAGTAGTGGGAATAGCGGCCTACCCGGGGAGCTGTTTTTT,CASSGNSGLPGELFF
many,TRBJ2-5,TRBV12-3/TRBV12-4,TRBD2,TGTGCCAGCACCGAATCCGGGACTAGCGGGAGCGTTAGGGCCCAGTACTTC,CASTESGTSGSVRAQYF
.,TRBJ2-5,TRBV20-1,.,TGCAGTGCTAGAGCCGGGGGACTGGAGACCCAGTACTTC,CSARAGGLETQYF
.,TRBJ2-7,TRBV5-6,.,TGTGCCAGCAGCCTAAAAGTCGGGCGGGAAAAGTGGGACGAGCAGTACTTC,CASSLKVGREKWDEQYF
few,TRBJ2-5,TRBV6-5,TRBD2,TGTGCCAGCAGTTACTCCGGGAGGGGGGGACAAGAGACCCAGTACTTC,CASSYSGRGGQETQYF